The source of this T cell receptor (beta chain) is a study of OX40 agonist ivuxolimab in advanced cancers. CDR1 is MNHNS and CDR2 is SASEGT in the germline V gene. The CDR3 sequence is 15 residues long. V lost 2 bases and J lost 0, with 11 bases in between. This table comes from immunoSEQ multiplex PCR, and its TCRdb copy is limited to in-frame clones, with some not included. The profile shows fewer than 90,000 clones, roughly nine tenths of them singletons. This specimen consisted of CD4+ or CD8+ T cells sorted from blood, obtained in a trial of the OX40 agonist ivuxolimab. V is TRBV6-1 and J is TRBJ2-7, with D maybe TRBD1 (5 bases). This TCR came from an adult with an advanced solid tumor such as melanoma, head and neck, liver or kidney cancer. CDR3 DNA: TGTGCCAGCAGTGAAACGACAGCCGCCTCCTACGAGCAGTACTTC. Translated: CASSETTAASYEQYF.